Reported below is one T cell receptor beta chain. Its antigen remains undetermined. Per-nucleotide qualities are absent, and no much larger clonotype sits a single base away. These data come from a study of blood T cell repertoires in COVID-19 (TCRdb year 2020). For context, the study as a whole: The collaborator samples originated in the United States, Italy and Spain and spanned the acute and convalescent phases of COVID-19. The prospective study material was composed of cDNA or gDNA derived from T cells, B-cell-depleted T cells, or PBMCs. The dataset comprised deeply sampled blood TCRbeta repertoires from subjects exposed to, actively infected with, or recovered from COVID-19. The repertoires were released in a freely available public database intended as a resource for research on the immune response to SARS-CoV-2. The samples were drawn from two sources: the first 160 participants of the ongoing ImmuneRACE study, and fewer than 1,500 subjects contributed by 6 global collaborators. The sample metadata nearly always contained a de-identified subject ID, COVID-19 status, age in years and sex. HLA class I and class II types, where available, came from metadata supplied by the sample provider rather than from assay-based typing. The paper as a whole reports these results and caveats: How much clinical and demographic metadata was included differed by source and by participant, and the metadata was provided uncurated.

From the cysteine through the phenylalanine, the CDR3 covers 15 amino acids. Just CDR3 DNA is preserved here, 45 bases in frame from base 1. Trimmed from V: 6 bases; trimmed from J: 3 bases; junction bases lacking a gene match: 6. CDR1 and CDR2 were assigned from the germline V gene (reference sequence) as LNHDA and SQIVND. Samples from volunteer blood donors who had recovered from COVID-19 were contributed by a second Seattle source. Collaborating institutions collected whole blood in K2EDTA tubes following their own protocols. For TCRbeta analysis, collaborators shipped samples as frozen whole blood, isolated PBMCs, or DNA extracted from either of those sample types. The immunoSEQ Assay, a bias-controlled multiplex PCR, was used to amplify TCRbeta CDR3 regions from genomic DNA. The study's processing was this. Nucleated cell counts per sample were estimated from amplification of reference gene primers within the assay. Sequence reads were collapsed and filtered to measure the absolute abundance of every unique TCRbeta CDR3 rearrangement. Productive Simpson clonality was computed per sample as the square root of Simpson's diversity index over productive rearrangements. As stored in TCRdb, this immuneACCESS dataset retains in-frame rearrangements with V and J assigned. A fraction of the clones does not appear; measured against another copy, unresolved V genes explain less than half of the discrepancy, and the remainder lacks a known reason. That table supplies the V and J calls and clone size; D and trimming were determined from the DNA. This sample gives about 270,000 clones in total; 86% of them show up just once. The ten largest make up around 1.5% of the sample.

The V gene is TRBV19 and the J gene is TRBJ1-5; 9 central nucleotides agree with TRBD1. Sequencing was carried out using peripheral blood. The origin of this receptor is a woman aged 60-70 years who had recovered from COVID-19. CDR3 sequence: CASRRTGALNQPQHF. The nucleotides read TGTGCCAGTAGGAGGACAGGGGCGCTCAATCAGCCCCAGCATTTT.